This T cell receptor beta chain was identified in a study of shared clonotypes between healthy human individuals. Overall study findings and caveats: The sharing of approximately 5.1% of naive CD4 clonotypes was seen across a few donors. Relative to clonotypes present in all four donors, those not shared had lower generation probabilities.

CDR3 length: 10 residues. Per the germline V gene, CDR1 is MNHNS and CDR2 is SASEGT. V lost 5 bases and J 8 bases, leaving 4 bases between the germline ends. As defined, naive CD8 cells were CD45RO-negative and positively selected for CCR7, with terminally differentiated effector memory CD45RA+ cells excluded. Genomic DNA from each subset was divided evenly over several immunoSEQ plates. Some clones are missing from TCRdb's copy, which holds only in-frame ones; the method was immunoSEQ multiplex PCR. The table has some 2.1 million clones, 90% to 95% seen once. About this clone: Its antigen is unidentified.

The source of this sequence is a man aged 18 to 29 in good health. Some clones in this sample may be carry-over from other donors' samples. The chain couples TRBV6-1 to TRBJ2-1; D gene ambiguous. Sequenced material: naive CD8+ T cells from PBMCs. In DNA, the CDR3 is TGTGCCAGCAGTACCTATGAGCAGTTCTTC. Protein product: CASSTYEQFF.